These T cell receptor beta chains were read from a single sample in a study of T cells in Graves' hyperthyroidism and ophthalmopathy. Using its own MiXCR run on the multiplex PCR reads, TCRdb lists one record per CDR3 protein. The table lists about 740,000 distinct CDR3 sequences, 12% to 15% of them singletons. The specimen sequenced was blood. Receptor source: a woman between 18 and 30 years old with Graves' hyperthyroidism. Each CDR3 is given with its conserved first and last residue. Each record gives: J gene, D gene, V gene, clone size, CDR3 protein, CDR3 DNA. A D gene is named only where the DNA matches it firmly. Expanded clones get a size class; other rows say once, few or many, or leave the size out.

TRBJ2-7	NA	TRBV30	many	CAWRGALGTYEQYF	TGTGCCTGGAGGGGGGCCCTGGGTACCTACGAGCAGTACTTC
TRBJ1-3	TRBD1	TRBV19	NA	CASSTHRDGQASGNTIYF	TGTGCCAGTAGTACTCACCGGGATGGACAGGCGTCTGGAAACACCATATATTTT
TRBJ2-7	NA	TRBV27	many	CASSPRRQSYEQYF	TGTGCCAGCAGCCCCCGGAGACAGTCCTACGAGCAGTACTTC
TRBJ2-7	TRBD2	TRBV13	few	CASSLRGEEEQYF	TGTGCCAGCAGCTTACGGGGGGAAGAAGAGCAGTACTTC
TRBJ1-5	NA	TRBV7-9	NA	CASSSAWDADPYYSNQPQHF	TGTGCCAGCAGCTCCGCCTGGGACGCGGATCCTTACTATAGCAATCAGCCCCAGCATTTT
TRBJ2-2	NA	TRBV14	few	CASSRKLVATGELFF	TGTGCCAGCAGCCGCAAACTAGTTGCCACCGGGGAGCTGTTTTTT
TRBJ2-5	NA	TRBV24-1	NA	CATSGGVQETQYF	TGTGCCACCAGTGGAGGAGTCCAAGAGACCCAGTACTTC
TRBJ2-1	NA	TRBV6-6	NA	CASSYSGGTVIGNEQFF	TGTGCCAGCAGTTACTCAGGGGGGACAGTCATCGGTAATGAGCAGTTCTTC
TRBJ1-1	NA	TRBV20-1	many	CSSTRGGTEAFF	TGCAGTTCGACAAGGGGAGGAACTGAAGCTTTCTTT
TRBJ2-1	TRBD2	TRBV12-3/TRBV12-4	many	CASRISGLERNEQFF	TGTGCCAGCAGGATTAGCGGGCTGGAGCGGAATGAGCAGTTCTTC
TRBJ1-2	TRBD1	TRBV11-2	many	CASSERTGEGYTF	TGTGCCAGCAGCGAACGGACAGGTGAAGGCTACACCTTC
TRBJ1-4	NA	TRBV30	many	CAWTRGQSNEKLFF	TGTGCCTGGACCAGAGGACAGTCAAATGAAAAACTGTTTTTT
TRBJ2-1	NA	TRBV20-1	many	CSALVSTGLYNEQFF	TGCAGTGCCCTGGTCAGTACGGGGTTATACAATGAGCAGTTCTTC
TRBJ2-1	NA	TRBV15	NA	CATSSFGASSYNEQFF	TGTGCCACCAGCAGCTTCGGTGCGAGCTCCTACAATGAGCAGTTCTTC
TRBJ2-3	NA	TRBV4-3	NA	CASSQDFVGRVTDTQYF	TGCGCCAGCAGCCAAGATTTCGTGGGAAGAGTCACAGATACGCAGTATTTT
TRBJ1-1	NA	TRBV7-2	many	CASSFTGMNTEAFF	TGTGCCAGCAGCTTTACAGGGATGAACACTGAAGCTTTCTTT
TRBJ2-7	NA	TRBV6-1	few	CASSGGGHLYEQYF	TGTGCCAGCAGTGGGGGGGGACATCTCTACGAGCAGTACTTC
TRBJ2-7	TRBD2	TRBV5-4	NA	CASSAGLDVSEQYF	TGTGCCAGCAGCGCGGGACTAGATGTCTCCGAGCAGTACTTC
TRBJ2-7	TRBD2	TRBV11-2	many	CASSSLAGANEQYF	TGTGCCAGCAGCTCATTAGCGGGAGCCAACGAGCAGTACTTC
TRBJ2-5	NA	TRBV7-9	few	CASSKSHGDGETQYF	TGTGCCAGCAGCAAAAGCCACGGGGATGGAGAGACCCAGTACTTC
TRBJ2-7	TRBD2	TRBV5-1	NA	CASSFKSGSPHIGYEQYF	TGCGCCAGCAGCTTTAAAAGCGGGAGTCCACATATTGGCTACGAGCAGTACTTC
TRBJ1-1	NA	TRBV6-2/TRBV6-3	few	CASNQGLGNTEAFF	TGTGCCAGCAATCAGGGATTAGGTAACACTGAAGCTTTCTTT
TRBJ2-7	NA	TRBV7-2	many	CASSSNPRGTYEQYF	TGTGCCAGCAGCTCGAACCCGAGAGGGACCTACGAGCAGTACTTC
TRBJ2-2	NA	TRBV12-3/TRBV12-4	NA	CASSLLVDTGELFF	TGTGCCAGCAGTTTACTGGTCGACACCGGGGAGCTGTTTTTT
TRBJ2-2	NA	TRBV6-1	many	CASSPTRADGELFF	TGTGCCAGCAGTCCCACTCGGGCCGACGGGGAGCTGTTTTTT
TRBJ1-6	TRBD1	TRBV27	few	CASSRGFRGYNSPLHF	TGTGCCAGCAGTCGGGGGTTCAGGGGGTATAATTCACCCCTCCACTTT
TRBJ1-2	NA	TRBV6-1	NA	CASSDRGGLSGYTF	TGTGCCAGCAGTGATCGTGGGGGTTTGAGTGGCTACACCTTC
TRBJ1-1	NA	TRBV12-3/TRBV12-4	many	CASSLTGWRTEAFF	TGTGCCAGCAGTTTAACGGGGTGGAGGACTGAAGCTTTCTTT
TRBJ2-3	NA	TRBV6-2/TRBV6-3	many	CASSSFSTDTQYF	TGTGCCAGCAGTTCTTTCTCCACAGATACGCAGTATTTT
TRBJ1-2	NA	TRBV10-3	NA	CAVLGEYNYGYTF	TGTGCCGTCCTAGGGGAATACAACTATGGCTACACCTTC
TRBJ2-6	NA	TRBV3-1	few	CASSQITGYYSGANVLTF	TGTGCCAGCAGCCAAATAACTGGTTATTACTCTGGGGCCAACGTCCTGACTTTC
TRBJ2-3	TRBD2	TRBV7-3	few	CASSLTSGGKGDTQYF	TGTGCCAGCAGCTTGACTAGCGGGGGGAAGGGTGATACGCAGTATTTT
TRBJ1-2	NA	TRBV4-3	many	CASSQDHSLYGYTF	TGCGCCAGCAGCCAAGATCACAGCCTATATGGCTACACCTTC
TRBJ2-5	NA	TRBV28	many	CASTAFGTEYF	TGTGCCAGCACCGCATTTGGCACAGAGTACTTC
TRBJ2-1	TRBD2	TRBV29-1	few	CSVPGPAGGGGGYNEQFF	TGCAGCGTCCCTGGGCCAGCGGGAGGAGGCGGTGGGTACAATGAGCAGTTCTTC
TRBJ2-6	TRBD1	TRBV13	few	CASSSRDRLTF	TGTGCCAGCAGCTCCCGGGACAGGCTGACCTTC
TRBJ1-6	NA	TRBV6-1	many	CASRAVGRENSPLHF	TGTGCCAGCAGGGCTGTCGGGAGGGAGAATTCACCCCTCCACTTT
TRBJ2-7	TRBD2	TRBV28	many	CASSELAASYEQYF	TGTGCCAGCAGCGAACTAGCGGCTTCCTACGAGCAGTACTTC
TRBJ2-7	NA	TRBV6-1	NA	CASGKTDGSYEQYF	TGTGCCAGCGGTAAAACGGACGGCTCCTACGAGCAGTACTTC
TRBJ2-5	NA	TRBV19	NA	CASSHMGPSPQETQYF	TGTGCCAGTAGCCATATGGGTCCTAGCCCCCAAGAGACCCAGTACTTC
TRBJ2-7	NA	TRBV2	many	CASSEDTYSYEQYF	TGTGCCAGCAGCGAAGACACCTACTCCTACGAGCAGTACTTC
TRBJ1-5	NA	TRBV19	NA	CASRRTESSHQPQHF	TGTGCCAGTAGACGGACAGAGTCTTCTCATCAGCCCCAGCATTTT
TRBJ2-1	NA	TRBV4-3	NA	CASSPGAPYNEQFF	TGCGCCAGCAGCCCAGGGGCCCCTTACAATGAGCAGTTCTTC
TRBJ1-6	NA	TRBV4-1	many	CASSQGSNSPLHF	TGCGCCAGCAGCCAAGGTTCTAATTCACCCCTCCACTTT
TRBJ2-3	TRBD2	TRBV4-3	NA	CASSLHFSGRNTDTQYF	TGCGCCAGCAGCCTCCACTTTAGCGGGAGGAACACAGATACGCAGTATTTT
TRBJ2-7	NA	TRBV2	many	CASMASRSYEQYF	TGTGCCAGCATGGCTAGCCGATCCTACGAGCAGTACTTC